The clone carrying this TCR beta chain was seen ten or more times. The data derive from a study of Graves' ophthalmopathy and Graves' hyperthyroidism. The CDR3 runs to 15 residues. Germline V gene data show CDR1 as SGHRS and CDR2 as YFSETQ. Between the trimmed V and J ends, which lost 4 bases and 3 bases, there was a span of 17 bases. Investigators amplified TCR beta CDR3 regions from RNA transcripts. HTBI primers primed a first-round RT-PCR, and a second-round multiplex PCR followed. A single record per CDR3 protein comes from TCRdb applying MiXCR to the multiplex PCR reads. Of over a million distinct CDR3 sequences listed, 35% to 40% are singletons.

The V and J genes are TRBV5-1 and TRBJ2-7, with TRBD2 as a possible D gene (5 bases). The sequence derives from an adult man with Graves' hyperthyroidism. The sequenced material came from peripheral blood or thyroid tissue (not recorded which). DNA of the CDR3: TGCGCCAGCAGCCAAAACGGGAACAGCATCTACGAGCAGTACTTC. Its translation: CASSQNGNSIYEQYF.